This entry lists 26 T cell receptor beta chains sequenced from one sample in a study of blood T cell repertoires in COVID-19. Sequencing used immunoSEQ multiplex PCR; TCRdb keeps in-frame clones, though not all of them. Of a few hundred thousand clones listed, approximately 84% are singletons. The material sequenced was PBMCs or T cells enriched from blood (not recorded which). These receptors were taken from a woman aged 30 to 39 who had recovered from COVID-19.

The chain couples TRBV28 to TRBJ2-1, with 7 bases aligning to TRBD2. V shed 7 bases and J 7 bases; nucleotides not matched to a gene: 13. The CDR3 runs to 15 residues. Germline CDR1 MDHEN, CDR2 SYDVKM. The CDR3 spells CASTHGGSILNEQFF. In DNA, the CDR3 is TGTGCCAGCACCCATGGCGGGAGTATCTTGAATGAGCAGTTCTTC.

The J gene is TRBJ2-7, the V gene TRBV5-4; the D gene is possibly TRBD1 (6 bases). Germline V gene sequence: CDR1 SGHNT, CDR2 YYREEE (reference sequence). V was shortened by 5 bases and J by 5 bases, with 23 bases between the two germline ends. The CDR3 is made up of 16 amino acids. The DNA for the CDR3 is TGTGCCAGCAGGAAGACAGGACCCTTACTTCCCCACGAGCAGTACTTC. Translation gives CASRKTGPLLPHEQYF.

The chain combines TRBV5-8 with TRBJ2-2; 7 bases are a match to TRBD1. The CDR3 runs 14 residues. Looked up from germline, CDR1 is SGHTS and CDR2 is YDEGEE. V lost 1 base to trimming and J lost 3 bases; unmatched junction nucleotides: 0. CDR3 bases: TGTGCCAGCAGCTTGCAGGGGGACACCGGGGAGCTGTTTTTT. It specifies CASSLQGDTGELFF.

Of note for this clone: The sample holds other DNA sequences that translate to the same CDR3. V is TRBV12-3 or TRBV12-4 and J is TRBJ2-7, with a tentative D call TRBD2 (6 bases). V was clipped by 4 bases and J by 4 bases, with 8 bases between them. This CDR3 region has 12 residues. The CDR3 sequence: CASSWGVYEQYF. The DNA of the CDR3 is TGTGCCAGCAGTTGGGGGGTATACGAGCAGTACTTC.

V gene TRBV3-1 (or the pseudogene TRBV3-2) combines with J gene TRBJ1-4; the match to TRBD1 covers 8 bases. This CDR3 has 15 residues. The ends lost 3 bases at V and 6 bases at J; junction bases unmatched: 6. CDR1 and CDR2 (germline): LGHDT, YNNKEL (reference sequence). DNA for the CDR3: TGTGCCAGCAGCCAGACCGGGACAGGAGATGAAAAACTGTTTTTT. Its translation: CASSQTGTGDEKLFF.

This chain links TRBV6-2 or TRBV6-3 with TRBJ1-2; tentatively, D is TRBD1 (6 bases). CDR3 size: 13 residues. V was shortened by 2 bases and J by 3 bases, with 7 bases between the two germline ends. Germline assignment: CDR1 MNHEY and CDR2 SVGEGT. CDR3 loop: CASSYGGHYGYTF. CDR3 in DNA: TGTGCCAGCAGTTACGGGGGCCACTATGGCTACACCTTC.

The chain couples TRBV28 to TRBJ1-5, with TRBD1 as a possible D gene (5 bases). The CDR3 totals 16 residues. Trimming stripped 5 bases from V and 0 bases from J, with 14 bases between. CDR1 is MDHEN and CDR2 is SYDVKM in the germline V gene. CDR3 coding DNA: TGTGCCAGCAGTCCCCCCTGGCAGGGTAGCAATCAGCCCCAGCATTTT. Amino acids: CASSPPWQGSNQPQHF.

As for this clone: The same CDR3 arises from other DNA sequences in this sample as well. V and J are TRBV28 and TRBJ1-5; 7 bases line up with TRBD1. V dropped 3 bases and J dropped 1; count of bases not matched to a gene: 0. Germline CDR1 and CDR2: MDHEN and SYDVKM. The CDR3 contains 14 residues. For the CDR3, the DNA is TGTGCCAGCAGTTTCAGGGGGAGCAATCAGCCCCAGCATTTT. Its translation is CASSFRGSNQPQHF.

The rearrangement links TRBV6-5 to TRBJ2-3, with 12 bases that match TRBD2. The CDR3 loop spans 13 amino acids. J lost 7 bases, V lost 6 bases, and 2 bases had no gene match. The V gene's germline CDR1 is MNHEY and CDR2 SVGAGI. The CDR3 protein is CASRTSGRNTQYF. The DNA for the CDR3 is TGTGCCAGCAGGACTAGCGGGAGAAATACGCAGTATTTT.

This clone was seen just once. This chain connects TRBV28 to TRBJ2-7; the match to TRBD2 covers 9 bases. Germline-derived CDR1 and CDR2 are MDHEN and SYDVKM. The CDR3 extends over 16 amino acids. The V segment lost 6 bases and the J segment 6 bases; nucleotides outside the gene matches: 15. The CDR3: CASRPAIAGVISEQYF. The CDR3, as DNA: TGTGCCAGCAGACCTGCTATAGCGGGAGTTATCTCCGAGCAGTACTTC. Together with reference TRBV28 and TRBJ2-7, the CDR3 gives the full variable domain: DVKVTQSSRYLVKRTGEKVFLECVQDMDHENMFWYRQDPGLGLRLIYFSYDVKMKEKGDIPEGYSVSREKKERFSLILESASTNQTSMYLCASRPAIAGVISEQYFGPGTRLTVT.

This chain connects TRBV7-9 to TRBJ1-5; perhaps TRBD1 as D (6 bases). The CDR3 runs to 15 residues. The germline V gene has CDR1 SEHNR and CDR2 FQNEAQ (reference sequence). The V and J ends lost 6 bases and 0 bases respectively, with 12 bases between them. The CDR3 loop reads CASRLGHYSNQPQHF. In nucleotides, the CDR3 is TGTGCCAGCAGGCTGGGACATTATAGCAATCAGCCCCAGCATTTT.

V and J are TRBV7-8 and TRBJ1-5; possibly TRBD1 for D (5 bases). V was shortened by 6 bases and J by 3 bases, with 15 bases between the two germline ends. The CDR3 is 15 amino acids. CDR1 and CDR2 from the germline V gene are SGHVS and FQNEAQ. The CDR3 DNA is TGTGCCAGCAGGAAGGGGTGGGGAAACAATCAGCCCCAGCATTTT. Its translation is CASRKGWGNNQPQHF. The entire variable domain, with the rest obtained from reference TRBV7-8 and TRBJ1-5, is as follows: GAGVSQSPRYKVAKRGQDVALRCDPISGHVSLFWYQQALGQGPEFLTYFQNEAQLDKSGLPSDRFFAERPEGSVSTLKIQRTQQEDSAVYLCASRKGWGNNQPQHFGDGTRLSIL.

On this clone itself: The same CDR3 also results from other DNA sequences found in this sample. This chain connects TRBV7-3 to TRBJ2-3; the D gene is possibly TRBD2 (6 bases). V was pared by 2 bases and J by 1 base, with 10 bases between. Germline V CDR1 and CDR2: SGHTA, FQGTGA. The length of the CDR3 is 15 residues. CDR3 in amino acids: CASSLRRGGTDTQYF. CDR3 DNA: TGTGCCAGCAGCTTACGGCGGGGTGGCACAGATACGCAGTATTTT.

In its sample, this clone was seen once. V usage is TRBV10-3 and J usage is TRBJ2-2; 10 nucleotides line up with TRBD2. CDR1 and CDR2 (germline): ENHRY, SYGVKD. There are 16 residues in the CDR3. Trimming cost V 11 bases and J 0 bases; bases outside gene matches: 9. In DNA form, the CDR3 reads TGTGCCTCCCAGGCTAGCGGGGGATCGAACACCGGGGAGCTGTTTTTT. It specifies CASQASGGSNTGELFF.

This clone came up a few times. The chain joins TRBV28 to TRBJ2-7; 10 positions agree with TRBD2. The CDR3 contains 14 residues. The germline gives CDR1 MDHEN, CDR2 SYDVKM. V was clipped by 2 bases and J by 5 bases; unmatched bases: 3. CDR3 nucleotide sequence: TGTGCCAGCAGTTTAGTGAGCGGGAGGGACGAGCAGTACTTC. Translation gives CASSLVSGRDEQYF.

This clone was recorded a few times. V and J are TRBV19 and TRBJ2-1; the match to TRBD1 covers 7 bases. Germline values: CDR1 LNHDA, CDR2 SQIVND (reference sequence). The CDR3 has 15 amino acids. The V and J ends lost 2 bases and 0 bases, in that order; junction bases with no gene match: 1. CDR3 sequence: CASSIKGASYNEQFF. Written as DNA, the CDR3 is TGTGCCAGTAGTATAAAGGGGGCCTCCTACAATGAGCAGTTCTTC.

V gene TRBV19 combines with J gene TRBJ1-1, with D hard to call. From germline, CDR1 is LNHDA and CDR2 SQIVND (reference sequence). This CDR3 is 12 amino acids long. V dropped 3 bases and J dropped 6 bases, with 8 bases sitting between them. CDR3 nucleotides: TGTGCCAGTAGTATGGGAGGCGCTGAAGCTTTCTTT. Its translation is CASSMGGAEAFF.

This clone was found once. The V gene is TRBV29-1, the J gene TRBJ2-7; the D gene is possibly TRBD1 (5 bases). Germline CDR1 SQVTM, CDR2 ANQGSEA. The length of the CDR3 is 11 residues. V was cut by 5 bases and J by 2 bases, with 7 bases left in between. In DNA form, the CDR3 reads TGCAGCGTTAGGACACCCTACGAGCAGTACTTC. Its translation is CSVRTPYEQYF.

CDR3 residues: CASSLKGGLAADTQYF. The CDR3, as DNA: TGTGCCAGCAGCTTAAAAGGGGGACTAGCGGCAGATACGCAGTATTTT. The rearrangement links TRBV11-3 to TRBJ2-3; 11 nucleotides match TRBD2. This CDR3 comprises 16 residues. J was trimmed by 4 bases and V by 2 bases; bases with no gene match: 5. CDR1 is SGHNT, CDR2 YENEEA, per germline.

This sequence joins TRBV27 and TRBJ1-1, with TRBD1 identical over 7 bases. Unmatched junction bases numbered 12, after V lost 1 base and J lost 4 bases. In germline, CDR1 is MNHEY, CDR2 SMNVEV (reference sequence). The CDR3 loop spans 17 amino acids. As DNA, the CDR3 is TGTGCCAGCAGTTTATTTAGACAGGGTGGGTTCGGCACTGAAGCTTTCTTT. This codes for CASSLFRQGGFGTEAFF.

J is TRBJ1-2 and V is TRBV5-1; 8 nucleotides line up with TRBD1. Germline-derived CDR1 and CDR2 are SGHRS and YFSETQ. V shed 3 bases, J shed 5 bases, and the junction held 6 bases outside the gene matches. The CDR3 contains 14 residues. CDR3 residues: CASSSQGAEYGYTF. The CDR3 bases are TGCGCCAGCAGCTCGCAGGGGGCTGAGTATGGCTACACCTTC. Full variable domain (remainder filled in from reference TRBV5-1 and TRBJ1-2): KAGVTQTPRYLIKTRGQQVTLSCSPISGHRSVSWYQQTPGQGLQFLFEYFSETQRNKGNFPGRFSGRQFSNSRSEMNVSTLELGDSALYLCASSSQGAEYGYTFGSGTRLTVV.

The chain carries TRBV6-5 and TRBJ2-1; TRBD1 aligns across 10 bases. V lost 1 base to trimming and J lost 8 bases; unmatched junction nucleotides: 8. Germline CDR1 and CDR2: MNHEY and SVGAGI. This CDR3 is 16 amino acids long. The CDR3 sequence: CASSYFGDRGSYEQFF. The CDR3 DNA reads TGTGCCAGCAGTTACTTTGGGGACAGGGGCTCGTATGAGCAGTTCTTC.

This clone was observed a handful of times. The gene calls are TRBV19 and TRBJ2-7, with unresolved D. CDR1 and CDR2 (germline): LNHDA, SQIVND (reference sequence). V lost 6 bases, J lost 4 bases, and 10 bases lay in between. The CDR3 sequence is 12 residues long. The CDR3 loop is CASSPSGYEQYF. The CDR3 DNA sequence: TGTGCCAGTAGCCCTTCGGGTTACGAGCAGTACTTC. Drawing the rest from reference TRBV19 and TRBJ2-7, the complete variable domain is DGGITQSPKYLFRKEGQNVTLSCEQNLNHDAMYWYRQDPGQGLRLIYYSQIVNDFQKGDIAEGYSVSREKKESFPLTVTSAQKNPTAFYLCASSPSGYEQYFGPGTRLTVT.

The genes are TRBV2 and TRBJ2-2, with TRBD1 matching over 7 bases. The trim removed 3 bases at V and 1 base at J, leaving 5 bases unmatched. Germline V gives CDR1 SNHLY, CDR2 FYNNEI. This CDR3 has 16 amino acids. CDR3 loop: CASSDTGERNTGELFF. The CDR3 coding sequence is TGTGCCAGCAGTGACACAGGGGAACGGAACACCGGGGAGCTGTTTTTT.

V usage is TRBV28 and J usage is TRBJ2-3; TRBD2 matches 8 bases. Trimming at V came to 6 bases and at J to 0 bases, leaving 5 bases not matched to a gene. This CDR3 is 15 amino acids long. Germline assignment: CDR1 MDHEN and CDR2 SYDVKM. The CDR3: CASRPLAGSTDTQYF. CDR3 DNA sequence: TGTGCCAGCAGACCCCTAGCGGGCAGCACAGATACGCAGTATTTT.

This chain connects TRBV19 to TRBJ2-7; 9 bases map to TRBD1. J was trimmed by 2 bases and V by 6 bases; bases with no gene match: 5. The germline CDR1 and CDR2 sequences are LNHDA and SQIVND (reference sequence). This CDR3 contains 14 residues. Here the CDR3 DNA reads TGTGCCAGTAGCCCGTGGACAGGGGCCTACGAGCAGTACTTC. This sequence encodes CASSPWTGAYEQYF.